A selection of T cell receptor beta chains follows, all from one sample in a study of T cells after yellow fever vaccination. TCRdb recomputed calls from the 5' RACE reads with MiXCR, one row per CDR3 protein. The data show 15,000 or so distinct CDR3 sequences, just over 4% seen once. This material consisted of PBMCs, either bulk or a sorted T-cell subset (CD4+, CD8+, memory, or dextramer-sorted; not recorded which), taken 15 days after the yellow fever booster vaccination. All receptors derive from a man younger than 40 who received the YFV17D yellow fever vaccine. CDR3s include the opening cysteine and the closing phenylalanine or tryptophan. A D gene is named only where the DNA matches it firmly. Expanded clones are given a class, and other clones once, few, many or no size at all.

V gene	clone size	J gene	D gene	CDR3 protein	CDR3 DNA
TRBV6-5	medium-sized	TRBJ2-7	NA	CASSYSAGSGANEQYF	TGTGCCAGCAGTTACTCGGCCGGGAGCGGCGCGAACGAGCAGTACTTC
TRBV3-1	many	TRBJ2-1	TRBD2	CASSQDWLAGTALNEQFF	TGTGCCAGCAGCCAAGATTGGCTAGCGGGCACTGCCCTCAATGAGCAGTTCTTC
TRBV4-2	NA	TRBJ2-2	TRBD2	CASSPGPSGSGTGELFF	TGTGCCAGCAGCCCTGGGCCTAGCGGGAGCGGGACCGGGGAGCTGTTTTTT
TRBV6-5	many	TRBJ2-7	NA	CASSYSPDYEQYF	TGTGCCAGCAGTTATTCTCCCGACTACGAGCAGTACTTC
TRBV5-1	medium-sized	TRBJ2-7	TRBD1	CASSSVSGGYEQYF	TGCGCCAGCAGCTCGGTATCAGGGGGCTACGAGCAGTACTTC
TRBV11-1	many	TRBJ2-2	NA	CASSLLTYRGGSTGELFF	TGTGCCAGCAGCCTACTGACATACAGGGGAGGAAGTACCGGGGAGCTGTTTTTT
TRBV20-1	NA	TRBJ2-7	NA	CCARDPATGFTYEQYF	TGCTGCGCTAGAGATCCGGCCACGGGTTTCACCTACGAGCAGTACTTC
TRBV6-5	many	TRBJ2-1	TRBD2	CASSSATSGRAAYNEQFF	TGTGCCAGCAGTTCCGCAACTAGCGGGAGGGCCGCATACAATGAGCAGTTCTTC
TRBV2	many	TRBJ2-1	NA	CATTWEAAYNEQFF	TGTGCCACTACGTGGGAGGCCGCCTACAATGAGCAGTTCTTC
TRBV11-2	many	TRBJ2-1	TRBD2	CASSGSGRGWNEQFF	TGTGCCAGCAGCGGGAGCGGGAGAGGGTGGAATGAGCAGTTCTTC
TRBV5-1	medium-sized	TRBJ2-2	TRBD2	CASSTGTSGAGELFF	TGCGCCAGCAGCACCGGGACTAGCGGCGCCGGGGAGCTGTTTTTT
TRBV7-6	many	TRBJ2-1	NA	CASSQGGSSYNEQFF	TGTGCCAGCAGCCAAGGGGGTTCCTCCTACAATGAGCAGTTCTTC
TRBV18	many	TRBJ1-5	NA	CASSPSSVQPQHF	TGTGCCAGCTCACCATCGTCGGTTCAGCCCCAGCATTTT